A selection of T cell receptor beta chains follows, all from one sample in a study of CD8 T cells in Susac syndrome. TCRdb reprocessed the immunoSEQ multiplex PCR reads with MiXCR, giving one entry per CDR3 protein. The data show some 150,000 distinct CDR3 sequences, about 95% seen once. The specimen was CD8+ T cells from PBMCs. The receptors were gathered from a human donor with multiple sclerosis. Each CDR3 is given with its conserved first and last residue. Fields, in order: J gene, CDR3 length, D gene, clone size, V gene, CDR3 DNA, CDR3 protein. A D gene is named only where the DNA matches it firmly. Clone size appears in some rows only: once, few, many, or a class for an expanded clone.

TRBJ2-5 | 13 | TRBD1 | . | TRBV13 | TGTGCCAGCAGCGGTGGACAGGAAGAGACCCAGTACTTC | CASSGGQEETQYF
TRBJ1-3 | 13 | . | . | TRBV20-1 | TGCAGTGCCCATCCCATGACTGGAAACACCATATATTTT | CSAHPMTGNTIYF
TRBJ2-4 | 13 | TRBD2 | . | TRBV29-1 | TGCAGCGTTGACGGTCCTAGCGGAAACATTCAGTACTTC | CSVDGPSGNIQYF
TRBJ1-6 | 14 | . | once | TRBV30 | TGTGCCTGGAGTGTAATTTCGGGTTCTTCACCCCTCCACTTT | CAWSVISGSSPLHF
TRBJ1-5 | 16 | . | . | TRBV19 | TGTGCCAGCCGACGGGGCGGAGTAAATAGCAATCAGCCCCAGCATTTT | CASRRGGVNSNQPQHF
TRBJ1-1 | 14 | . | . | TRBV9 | TGTGCCAGCAGCGTAGGTTCGGATAACACTGAAGCTTTCTTT | CASSVGSDNTEAFF
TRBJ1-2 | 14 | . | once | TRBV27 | TGTGCCAGCAGTCGCCGGGACGGTTTCTATGGCTACACCTTC | CASSRRDGFYGYTF
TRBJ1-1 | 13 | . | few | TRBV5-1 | TGTGCCAGCAGTTTGGGGGGGAGCACTGAAGCTTTCTTT | CASSLGGSTEAFF
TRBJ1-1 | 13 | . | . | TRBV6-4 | TGTGCCAGCAGTGACGGAGAGAACACTGAAGCTTTCTTT | CASSDGENTEAFF
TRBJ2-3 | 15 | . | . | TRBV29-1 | TGCAGCGGTTTGCAGGGTATCCGGAGGACAGATACGCAGTATTTT | CSGLQGIRRTDTQYF
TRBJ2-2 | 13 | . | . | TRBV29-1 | TGCAGCGTTGATCTCCCGAACACCGGGGAGCTGTTTTTT | CSVDLPNTGELFF
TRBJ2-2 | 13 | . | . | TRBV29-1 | TGCAGCGTTGAGGTGGCGAACACCGGGGAGCTGTTTTTT | CSVEVANTGELFF
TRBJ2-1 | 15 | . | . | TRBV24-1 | TGTGCCACCAGTGATGCAGGGTACGGGTACAATGAGCAGTTCTTC | CATSDAGYGYNEQFF
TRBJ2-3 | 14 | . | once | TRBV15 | TGTGCCACCAGCAGCCAGTCTCGGGCAGATACGCAGTATTTT | CATSSQSRADTQYF
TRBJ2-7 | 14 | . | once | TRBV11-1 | TGTGCCAGCAGCTTAGAATCCAGTCCCTACGAGCAGTACTTC | CASSLESSPYEQYF
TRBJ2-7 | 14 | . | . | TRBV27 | TGTGCCAGCAGGAAGGGTGGTCACCCCTACGAGCAGTACTTC | CASRKGGHPYEQYF
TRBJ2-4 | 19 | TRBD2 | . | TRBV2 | TGTGCCAGCAGTGGCCCCGGGAAGGGAGGGCTCTTCGCCAAAAACATTCAGTACTTC | CASSGPGKGGLFAKNIQYF
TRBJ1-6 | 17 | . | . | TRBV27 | TGTGCCAGCAGTTTAGGACTCCCTGAGAATTCGATTTCACCCCTCCACTTT | CASSLGLPENSISPLHF
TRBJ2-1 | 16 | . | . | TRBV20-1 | TGCAGTGCTAGACCCGACGGAAGGCCTTCCTACAATGAGCAGTTCTTC | CSARPDGRPSYNEQFF
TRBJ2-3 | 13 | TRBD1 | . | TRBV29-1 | TGCAGCGTTGTTACAGGGGGCACAGATACGCAGTATTTT | CSVVTGGTDTQYF
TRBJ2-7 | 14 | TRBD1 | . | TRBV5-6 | TGTGCCAGCAGTAGGGGACAGGGCACCTACGAGCAGTACTTC | CASSRGQGTYEQYF
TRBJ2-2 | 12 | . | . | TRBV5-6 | TGTGCCAGCAGCTTGAGGTCCGGGGAGCTGTTTTTT | CASSLRSGELFF
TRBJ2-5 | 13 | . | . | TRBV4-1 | TGCGCCAGCAGCCAATTCAGGCAAGAGACCCAGTACTTC | CASSQFRQETQYF
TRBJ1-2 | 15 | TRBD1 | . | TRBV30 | TGTGCCTGGAGGACACCGACAGGGGGCGATTATGGCTACACCTTC | CAWRTPTGGDYGYTF
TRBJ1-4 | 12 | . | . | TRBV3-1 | TGTGCCAGCAGTACAGGCCCCGGAGGACTGTTTTTT | CASSTGPGGLFF
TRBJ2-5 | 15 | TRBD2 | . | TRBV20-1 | TGCAGTGCTAGAGTCGGACTAGCTTTAACTGAGACCCAGTACTTC | CSARVGLALTETQYF
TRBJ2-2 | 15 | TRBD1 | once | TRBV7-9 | TGTGCCAGCAGCATGGGACAGGAGAACACCGGGGAGCTGTTTTTT | CASSMGQENTGELFF
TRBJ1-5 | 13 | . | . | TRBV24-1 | TGTGCCACCTCTGGGGGGCCCCAGGAGCCCCAGCATTTT | CATSGGPQEPQHF
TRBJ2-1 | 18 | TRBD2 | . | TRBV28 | TGTGCCAGCAGTTTTCCCCCGATCACTAGCGGGGGGGACAATGAGCAGTTCTTC | CASSFPPITSGGDNEQFF
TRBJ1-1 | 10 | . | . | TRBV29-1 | TGCAGCGCCCTCCCAGGGCCTGCTTTCTTT | CSALPGPAFF
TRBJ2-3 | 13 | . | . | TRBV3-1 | TGTGCCAGCAGCCCTCTCCCTGCGGATACGCAGTATTTT | CASSPLPADTQYF
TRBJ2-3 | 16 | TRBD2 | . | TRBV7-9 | TGTGCCAGCAGCACCGAGACTAGCGGGGACACAGATACGCAGTATTTT | CASSTETSGDTDTQYF
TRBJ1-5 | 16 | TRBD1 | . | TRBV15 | TGTGCCACCAGCATCCGCAGGACAGGGGGCAATCAGCCCCAGCATTTT | CATSIRRTGGNQPQHF
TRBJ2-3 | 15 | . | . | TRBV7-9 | TGTGCCAGCAGTCATACCCCGGCAGCGTCAGATACGCAGTATTTT | CASSHTPAASDTQYF
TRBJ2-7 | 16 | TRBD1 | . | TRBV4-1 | TGCGCCAGCAGCCAAGGACAGGGCACGGTTTCCTACGAGCAGTACTTC | CASSQGQGTVSYEQYF
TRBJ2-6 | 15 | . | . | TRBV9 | TGTGCCAGCAGCCTCGGCCTCTCTGGGGCCAACGTCCTGACTTTC | CASSLGLSGANVLTF
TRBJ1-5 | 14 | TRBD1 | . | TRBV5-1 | TGCGCCAGCAGCTGGACAGGGGGCTCGCAGCCCCAGCATTTT | CASSWTGGSQPQHF
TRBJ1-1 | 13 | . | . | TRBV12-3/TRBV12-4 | TGTGCCAGCAGTTGGTCCTTTAACACTGAAGCTTTCTTT | CASSWSFNTEAFF
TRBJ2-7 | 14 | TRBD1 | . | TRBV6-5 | TGTGCCAGCAGTTACGGACAGGGGGCACAAGAGCAGTACTTC | CASSYGQGAQEQYF
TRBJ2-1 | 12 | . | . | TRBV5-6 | TGTGCCAGCAGCCCTGGGACTTCAGAGCAGTTCTTC | CASSPGTSEQFF
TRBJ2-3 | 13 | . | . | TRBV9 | TGTGCCAGCAGCTTACTTAGAACAGATACGCAGTATTTT | CASSLLRTDTQYF
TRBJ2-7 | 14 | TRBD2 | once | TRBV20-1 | TGCAGTGCTATAGGACTAGCGGGTCCATACGAGCAGTACTTC | CSAIGLAGPYEQYF
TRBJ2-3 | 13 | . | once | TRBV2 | TGTGCCAGCAGTGCGGATTCGGCAGATACGCAGTATTTT | CASSADSADTQYF
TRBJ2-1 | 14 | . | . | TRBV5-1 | TGCGCCAGCAGTGGATGGGGGGAGGTCAATGAGCAGTTCTTC | CASSGWGEVNEQFF
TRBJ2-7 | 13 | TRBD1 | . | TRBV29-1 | TGCAGCGTGCACCGGACAGGTTCCAACGAGCAGTACTTC | CSVHRTGSNEQYF
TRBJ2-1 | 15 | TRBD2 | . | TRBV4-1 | TGCGCCAGCAGCCAAACTAGCGGGGGGGCAGGTGAGCAGTTCTTC | CASSQTSGGAGEQFF
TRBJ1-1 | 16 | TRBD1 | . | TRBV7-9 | TGTGCCAGCAGCTCCGCCCGGGACAGCATGAACACTGAAGCTTTCTTT | CASSSARDSMNTEAFF
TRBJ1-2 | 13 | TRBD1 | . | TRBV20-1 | TGCAGTGCTAGAGATGGGACAGACTATGGCTACACCTTC | CSARDGTDYGYTF
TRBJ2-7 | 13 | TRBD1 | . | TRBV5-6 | TGTGCCAGCAATACCGGGACAGGGAACGAGCAGTACTTC | CASNTGTGNEQYF
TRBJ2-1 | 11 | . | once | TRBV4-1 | TGCGCCAGCAGCCGGGGAGAGGGGCAGTTCTTC | CASSRGEGQFF
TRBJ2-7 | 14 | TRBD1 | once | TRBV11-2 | TGTGCCAGCAGCCTCCGGGACAGGTGGAGCGAGCAGTACTTC | CASSLRDRWSEQYF
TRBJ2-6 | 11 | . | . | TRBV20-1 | TGCAGTGCTGCTGGGGCCAACGTCCTGACTTTC | CSAAGANVLTF
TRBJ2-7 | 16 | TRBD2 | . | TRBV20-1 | TGCAGTGCTACTACCTTAGCGGGGGCACAAGTCTACGAGCAGTACTTC | CSATTLAGAQVYEQYF
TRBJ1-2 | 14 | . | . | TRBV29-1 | TGCAGCGTTGAAGTAGCCAGCGAAAGCTATGGCTACACCTTC | CSVEVASESYGYTF
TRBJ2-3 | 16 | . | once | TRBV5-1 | TGCGCCAGCAGCTTGGTTGTGGGGCTTCCCACAGATACGCAGTATTTT | CASSLVVGLPTDTQYF